Shown below are 5 T cell receptor beta chains from a single sample sequenced in a study of shared clonotypes between healthy human individuals (TCRdb year 2020). The receptor library was made with the immunoSEQ multiplex PCR assay. The table comes from immuneACCESS by way of TCRdb, which keeps in-frame sequences with V and J called. Part of the clones is missing from these tables; in studies checked, under half for an unresolved V gene and the rest for unknown reasons. Across this sample there are roughly 2.5 million clones, with over 85% seen only once. The ten largest clones add up to around 0.15% of the sample. The sample comprised naive CD4+ T cells sorted from blood. The cell subset or site label corresponds to: CD45RA+ positively selected. The receptors here all came from a man aged 18 to 29 in good health.

This clone appeared once. This chain connects TRBV4-2 to TRBJ1-6; D gene unclear. The germline V gene encodes CDR1 LGHNA and CDR2 YNFKEQ. This CDR3 spans 15 amino acids. Trimming left V 4 bases short and J 4 bases short, with 11 bases between. DNA of the CDR3: TGTGCCAGCAGCCCTTTTAGTGGGTATAATTCACCCCTCCACTTT. Translating gives CASSPFSGYNSPLHF.

This chain connects TRBV2 to TRBJ1-5; the D gene is possibly TRBD1 (6 bases). Trimming cost V 4 bases and J 0 bases, with 13 bases left between them. CDR1 SNHLY and CDR2 FYNNEI come from the germline V gene. The CDR3 spans 16 residues. CDR3 bases: TGTGCCAGCAGTGGGACAGCGACGTATAGCAATCAGCCCCAGCATTTT. Translation: CASSGTATYSNQPQHF.

V gene TRBV5-1 combines with J gene TRBJ2-1, with D unresolved. Trimming cost V 3 bases and J 9 bases, with 16 bases left between them. The CDR3 runs 14 residues. CDR1 SGHRS and CDR2 YFSETQ come from the germline V gene. CDR3 in DNA: TGCGCCAGCAGCTCCTCCCCAGGTGCTGTTGAGCAGTTCTTC. Its protein is CASSSSPGAVEQFF. Full variable domain (rest looked up from reference TRBV5-1 and TRBJ2-1): KAGVTQTPRYLIKTRGQQVTLSCSPISGHRSVSWYQQTPGQGLQFLFEYFSETQRNKGNFPGRFSGRQFSNSRSEMNVSTLELGDSALYLCASSSSPGAVEQFFGPGTRLTVL.

In the case of this clone: The same CDR3 arises from other DNA sequences in this sample as well. The chain uses TRBV5-1 and TRBJ2-7, with D possibly matching TRBD1 (5 bases). V lost 3 bases, J lost 4 bases, and 8 bases lay in between. Germline CDR1 reads SGHRS; CDR2 reads YFSETQ. The CDR3 is 12 amino acids. The CDR3 is CASSSGQYEQYF. The CDR3 nucleotides read TGCGCCAGCAGCTCTGGACAATACGAGCAGTACTTC.

The chain has TRBV2 and TRBJ2-2; a possible D gene is TRBD2 (6 bases). This CDR3 is built from 16 residues. Trimming cost V 6 bases and J 4 bases, with 18 bases left between them. CDR1 SNHLY and CDR2 FYNNEI come from the germline V gene. DNA of the CDR3: TGTGCCAGCAGAACCCCGGGACTGAGGGGCACCGGGGAGCTGTTTTTT. Encoded protein: CASRTPGLRGTGELFF.